Below are 10 T cell receptor beta chains sequenced from a single sample in a study of blood T cell repertoires in COVID-19. Sequencing was performed with immunoSEQ multiplex PCR; in TCRdb, only in-frame clones are kept and a portion is missing. The sample records hundreds of thousands of clones, around 90% being singletons. The source material was PBMCs or T cells enriched from blood (not recorded which). These receptors were collected from a man aged 60-69 years who had recovered from COVID-19.

This clone was counted a few times. This sample also contains other DNA sequences that code for the same CDR3. This CDR3 reads CASSLGQGGSPLHF. The CDR3 DNA reads as TGCGCCAGCAGCTTGGGCCAGGGGGGTTCACCCCTCCACTTT. This chain joins TRBV5-1 and TRBJ1-6, with TRBD1 matching over 7 bases. Per the germline V gene, CDR1 is SGHRS and CDR2 is YFSETQ. The CDR3 is 14 residues long. The junction had 3 bases not matched to a gene; V was cut back by 0 bases and J by 9 bases.

This clone was counted only a few times. The rearrangement joins TRBV15 to TRBJ1-5, with D possibly matching TRBD1 (6 bases). CDR3 length equals 14 residues. In germline, CDR1 is LNHNV, CDR2 YYDKDF (reference sequence). Between the trimmed V and J ends, which lost 1 base and 6 bases, there was a span of 10 bases. CDR3 amino acids: CATSRGQGSQPQHF. The DNA for the CDR3 is TGTGCCACCAGCAGAGGGCAGGGGAGTCAGCCCCAGCATTTT.

The rearrangement links TRBV7-9 to TRBJ1-4, with D perhaps TRBD1 (6 bases). This CDR3 region has 15 residues. V lost 7 bases, J lost 3 bases, and 15 bases lay in between. The germline V gene has CDR1 SEHNR and CDR2 FQNEAQ (reference sequence). The CDR3 is CASKDSGGSNEKLFF. Written as DNA, the CDR3 is TGTGCCAGCAAAGATTCGGGGGGCTCTAATGAAAAACTGTTTTTT.

Only one count was recorded for this clone. The J gene is TRBJ1-1, the V gene TRBV5-1; D ambiguous. The CDR3 has 15 residues. V lost 3 bases and J lost 6, with 18 bases in between. CDR1 is SGHRS, CDR2 YFSETQ, per germline. CDR3 coding DNA: TGCGCCAGCAGCTGGGAGGATACACGGGTGGCTGAAGCTTTCTTT. Protein: CASSWEDTRVAEAFF.

This clone was observed a single time. This chain uses TRBV4-2 with TRBJ1-2, with a weak D call TRBD1 (6 bases). The CDR3 consists of 15 residues. Germline V gives CDR1 LGHNA, CDR2 YNFKEQ. Trimming removed 4 bases at V and 0 bases at J, with 12 bases between. The CDR3 coding sequence is TGTGCCAGCAGCCCCGCGGACAGCCCTAACTATGGCTACACCTTC. Protein: CASSPADSPNYGYTF.

This chain uses TRBV18 with TRBJ2-5; 8 nucleotides agree with TRBD1. This CDR3 spans 14 amino acids. V dropped 4 bases and J dropped 5; count of bases not matched to a gene: 6. Per germline, CDR1 KGHSH and CDR2 LQKENI. The CDR3 loop reads CASSRQGARETQYF. DNA of the CDR3: TGTGCCAGCTCACGGCAGGGGGCAAGGGAGACCCAGTACTTC.

The gene calls are TRBV9 and TRBJ2-1; D may be TRBD2 (6 bases). This CDR3 contains 12 residues. Trimming stripped 3 bases from V and 10 bases from J, with 11 bases between. From germline, CDR1 is SGDLS and CDR2 YYNGEE. CDR3 sequence: CASSGLDYEQFF. CDR3 in DNA: TGTGCCAGCAGCGGACTAGATTACGAGCAGTTCTTC.

The genes are TRBV5-6 and TRBJ2-3, with D perhaps matching TRBD1 (5 bases). The CDR3 covers 13 residues. Trimming pared 3 bases from V and 2 bases from J, leaving 7 bases between. Germline V gives CDR1 SGHDT, CDR2 YYEEEE. CDR3: CASSSGPTDTQYF. CDR3 DNA: TGTGCCAGCAGCTCAGGGCCCACAGATACGCAGTATTTT.

About this clone: Other nucleotide sequences in the sample specify the same CDR3. The CDR3 loop is CASSLDGQGYGYTF. The CDR3 DNA reads as TGCGCCAGCAGCTTGGACGGACAGGGATATGGCTACACCTTC. The chain has TRBV5-1 and TRBJ1-2; TRBD1 matches at 8 bases. The CDR3 spans 14 residues. CDR1 SGHRS and CDR2 YFSETQ come from the germline V gene. V shed 0 bases, J shed 5 bases, and the junction held 3 bases outside the gene matches.

This clone was seen only once. The chain has TRBV6-5 and TRBJ2-1; D might be TRBD2 (6 bases). Trimming removed 0 bases at V and 4 bases at J, with 7 bases between. Germline CDR1 and CDR2: MNHEY and SVGAGI. CDR3 size: 14 residues. The chain's CDR3 is CASSYSRGYNEQFF. CDR3 nucleotides: TGTGCCAGCAGTTACTCCCGGGGGTACAATGAGCAGTTCTTC.